These 20 T cell receptor beta chains were all obtained from the same sample, sequenced in a study of T cell responses to AZD1222 COVID-19 vaccine. Profiling relied on immunoSEQ multiplex PCR, and the TCRdb table lists in-frame clones only, not all of them. The sample consists of about 42,000 clones, more than 70% of them appearing once. This sample comprised peripheral blood, obtained 28 days after the second AZD1222 dose. The receptors were gathered from an adult who received the AZD1222 COVID-19 vaccine.

The chain is built from TRBV7-9 and TRBJ2-3; the match to TRBD2 covers 8 bases. Trimming took 4 bases from V and 2 from J; bases not matched to a gene: 8. The CDR3 is 16 residues long. CDR1 and CDR2 from the germline V gene are SEHNR and FQNEAQ (reference sequence). CDR3 loop: CASSYPLADNTDTQYF. The CDR3, as DNA: TGTGCCAGCAGCTACCCACTAGCGGATAACACAGATACGCAGTATTTT.

The rearrangement uses TRBV3-1 (or the pseudogene TRBV3-2) and TRBJ1-1; D is unclear. The germline V gene has CDR1 LGHDT and CDR2 YNNKEL (reference sequence). This CDR3 contains 14 residues. V lost 5 bases, J lost 0 bases, and 10 bases lay in between. CDR3 coding DNA: TGTGCCAGCAGCGGTCAACAGCTGAACACTGAAGCTTTCTTT. Translation: CASSGQQLNTEAFF.

This clone appeared a single time. The chain couples TRBV9 to TRBJ2-1; D not certain. Trimming stripped 0 bases from V and 10 bases from J, with 11 bases between. Germline V gives CDR1 SGDLS, CDR2 YYNGEE. The CDR3 extends over 13 amino acids. CDR3 region: CASSVGPTGEQFF. The DNA of the CDR3 is TGTGCCAGCAGCGTAGGCCCGACGGGCGAGCAGTTCTTC.

The chain has TRBV3-1 (or the pseudogene TRBV3-2) and TRBJ1-3; D perhaps matches TRBD1 (6 bases). V was pared by 6 bases and J by 1 base, with 10 bases between. The CDR3 covers 14 residues. Germline V gene sequence: CDR1 LGHDT, CDR2 YNNKEL (reference sequence). CDR3: CASRAQGSGNTIYF. The CDR3 region has the DNA TGTGCCAGCAGGGCACAGGGATCTGGAAACACCATATATTTT.

J is TRBJ1-6 and V is TRBV6-5, with TRBD1 as a possible D gene (5 bases). Germline CDR1 is MNHEY and CDR2 is SVGAGI. Between the trimmed V and J ends, which lost 6 bases and 7 bases, there was a span of 13 bases. The CDR3 covers 14 residues. CDR3 nucleotides: TGTGCCAGCAGCTACGGGGGGTCAAATTCACCCCTCCACTTT. Encoded protein: CASSYGGSNSPLHF.

V usage is TRBV6-5 and J usage is TRBJ1-3; 7 nucleotides agree with TRBD1. Germline trimming cut 6 bases from V and 4 bases from J; bases unmatched to any gene: 6. From germline, CDR1 is MNHEY and CDR2 SVGAGI. The CDR3 runs 14 residues. The CDR3 spells CASRTTGVGNTIYF. DNA of the CDR3: TGTGCCAGCAGAACCACAGGGGTCGGAAACACCATATATTTT.

This chain uses TRBV28 with TRBJ1-2; D is undetermined. This CDR3 is built from 10 residues. CDR1 is MDHEN, CDR2 SYDVKM, per germline. V lost 11 bases to trimming and J lost 5 bases, with 9 bases between them. CDR3 nucleotide sequence: TGTGCCCGCTGGGAGTATGGCTACACCTTC. Its translation is CARWEYGYTF.

A few counts support this clone. This sequence joins TRBV18 and TRBJ1-2; weak D call: TRBD1 (6 bases). CDR3 length equals 16 residues. Germline V gene data show CDR1 as KGHSH and CDR2 as LQKENI. Trimming pared 1 base from V and 0 bases from J, leaving 12 bases between. CDR3 region: CASSPLRTVTNYGYTF. The CDR3, as DNA: TGTGCCAGCTCACCACTCCGGACAGTAACTAACTATGGCTACACCTTC. The entire variable domain, with the rest obtained from reference TRBV18 and TRBJ1-2, is as follows: NAGVMQNPRHLVRRRGQEARLRCSPMKGHSHVYWYRQLPEEGLKFMVYLQKENIIDESGMPKERFSAEFPKEGPSILRIQQVVRGDSAAYFCASSPLRTVTNYGYTFGSGTRLTVV.

The chain is built from TRBV10-3 and TRBJ2-1, with unresolved D. This CDR3 has 15 residues. Germline V CDR1 and CDR2: ENHRY, SYGVKD. V lost 8 bases and J 5 bases, leaving 19 bases between the germline ends. The chain's CDR3 is CAISPSLAGNNEQFF. CDR3 nucleotide sequence: TGTGCCATCTCGCCGTCCCTTGCTGGGAACAATGAGCAGTTCTTC.

The rearrangement uses TRBV4-2 and TRBJ1-2, with D unresolved. Germline V gene data show CDR1 as LGHNA and CDR2 as YNFKEQ. The length of the CDR3 is 14 residues. Trimming left V 0 bases short and J 2 bases short, with 7 bases between. CDR3 nucleotide sequence: TGTGCCAGCAGCCAAGATTTAGGAAACTATGGCTACACCTTC. This translates into CASSQDLGNYGYTF.

The chain uses TRBV5-6 and TRBJ1-1; D call uncertain. The CDR3 covers 12 residues. Germline CDR1 is SGHDT and CDR2 is YYEEEE. Trimming stripped 4 bases from V and 7 bases from J, with 11 bases between. CDR3 residues: CASSPTGNEAFF. The CDR3, as DNA: TGTGCCAGCAGCCCGACCGGTAATGAAGCTTTCTTT.

This rearrangement joins TRBV30 to TRBJ2-1, with a tentative D call TRBD2 (6 bases). The CDR3 totals 11 residues. V was trimmed by 6 bases and J by 4 bases, leaving 7 bases between them. Germline CDR1 reads GTSNPN; CDR2 reads SVGIG (reference sequence). CDR3 in amino acids: CACAGYNEQFF. The CDR3 DNA reads as TGTGCCTGCGCGGGGTACAATGAGCAGTTCTTC.

V usage is TRBV11-2 and J usage is TRBJ2-5; no clear D gene. V lost 3 bases to trimming and J lost 7 bases, with 9 bases between them. CDR3 size: 12 residues. Germline-derived CDR1 and CDR2 are SGHAT and FQNNGV. CDR3 region: CASSFELGTQYF. CDR3 bases: TGTGCCAGCAGCTTCGAGTTAGGGACCCAGTACTTC.

This chain links TRBV6-1 with TRBJ1-6; D remains ambiguous. The germline V gene encodes CDR1 MNHNS and CDR2 SASEGT. V was trimmed by 3 bases and J by 0 bases, leaving 6 bases between them. The CDR3 runs to 15 residues. This CDR3 is CASSDQSSYNSPLHF. The CDR3 DNA reads as TGTGCCAGCAGTGACCAGAGCTCCTATAATTCACCCCTCCACTTT.

The J gene is TRBJ1-3, the V gene TRBV5-1; no reliable D call. The CDR3 has 14 amino acids. The V gene lost 1 base and the J gene lost 3 bases, with 8 bases spanning the gap. CDR1 is SGHRS, CDR2 YFSETQ, per germline. The CDR3 coding sequence is TGCGCCAGCAGCTTGTCCGGGGATGGAAACACCATATATTTT. It is translated as CASSLSGDGNTIYF.

This clone was observed once. The chain carries TRBV29-1 and TRBJ2-2, with 11 bases lining up with TRBD1. The CDR3 is 13 residues long. V was pared by 6 bases and J by 5 bases, with 2 bases of the junction left unmatched. Germline lookup yields CDR1 SQVTM and CDR2 ANQGSEA. This CDR3 is CSVGQGATGELFF. The CDR3 nucleotides are TGCAGCGTCGGACAGGGGGCAACCGGGGAGCTGTTTTTT.

This clone was seen just once. The chain links TRBV29-1 to TRBJ2-7; TRBD1 matches at 8 bases. This CDR3 spans 14 amino acids. Germline trimming cut 8 bases from V and 3 bases from J; bases unmatched to any gene: 12. Germline V lookup: CDR1 SQVTM, CDR2 ANQGSEA. This CDR3 reads CSTKTGTGGYEQYF. The CDR3 coding sequence is TGCAGCACGAAGACCGGGACAGGAGGCTACGAGCAGTACTTC.

J is TRBJ2-5 and V is TRBV9, with D perhaps matching TRBD2 (6 bases). CDR1 is SGDLS, CDR2 YYNGEE, per germline. Trimming removed 4 bases from V and 4 bases from J, with 17 bases in between. This CDR3 spans 15 amino acids. The CDR3: CASSKGQLAGETQYF. In DNA form, the CDR3 reads TGTGCCAGCAGCAAGGGGCAACTAGCAGGAGAGACCCAGTACTTC. The entire variable domain, with the rest obtained from reference TRBV9 and TRBJ2-5, is as follows: DSGVTQTPKHLITATGQRVTLRCSPRSGDLSVYWYQQSLDQGLQFLIQYYNGEERAKGNILERFSAQQFPDLHSELNLSSLELGDSALYFCASSKGQLAGETQYFGPGTRLLVL.

The J gene is TRBJ1-6, the V gene TRBV3-1 (or the pseudogene TRBV3-2), with D possibly being TRBD1 (5 bases). Germline CDR1 and CDR2: LGHDT and YNNKEL (reference sequence). The V and J ends lost 4 bases and 7 bases respectively, with 11 bases between them. The CDR3 loop spans 14 amino acids. The CDR3 region is CASSLRDGNSPLHF. The CDR3 DNA is TGTGCCAGCAGCCTCAGGGACGGAAATTCACCCCTCCACTTT.

V and J are TRBV6-5 and TRBJ1-4; TRBD1 might be the D (5 bases). There are 15 residues in the CDR3. Trimming shortened V by 6 bases and J by 0 bases, and 11 bases separated the two germline ends. CDR1 and CDR2 from the germline V gene are MNHEY and SVGAGI. The CDR3 loop reads CASSYTTATNEKLFF. The CDR3 region has the DNA TGTGCCAGCAGCTATACGACAGCAACTAATGAAAAACTGTTTTTT.